This T cell receptor beta chain was found in a study of cytomegalovirus exposure and HLA in healthy donors. Notes on this clone: Its antigen remains unknown.

A multiplex PCR was run with 60 Vbeta primers and 13 Jbeta primers. Data came from immunoSEQ multiplex PCR; TCRdb stores just in-frame clones and leaves some out. The table includes 100,000 or so clones, about three quarters detected once. Study outcomes and limitations: A likely sequencing artifact accounted for one observed cluster of highly shared sequence variants. A later analysis linked a missense DCLRE1C variant to TCR beta V- and J-gene trimming. Later on, an analysis showed TCR association rates differing by HLA locus, with DRB1 the most and HLA-C the fewest. Donor immune exposure was known only as CMV serostatus.

The specimen was PBMCs. The TCR sequence derives from a woman aged 40 to 49 in good health and CMV-seropositive.

The CDR3 DNA follows: TGTGCCAGCAGCTTAGCCCTTGGACTTGGACCCTACAATGAGCAGTTCTTC. This gives the protein CASSLALGLGPYNEQFF. The chain has TRBV7-3 and TRBJ2-1; D is perhaps TRBD2 (5 bases). Trimming took 2 bases from V and 2 from J, leaving 16 bases between them. This CDR3 comprises 17 residues. Looked up from germline, CDR1 is SGHTA and CDR2 is FQGTGA.